These 30 T cell receptor beta chains were sequenced from one sample in a study of PD-L1 blockade in urothelial cancer. Time point indicated: pretreatment peripheral blood. Clones were sequenced by immunoSEQ multiplex PCR, and TCRdb holds only the in-frame ones, with some missing. The sample lists fewer than 85,000 clones; around 83% were seen once. The sequenced sample was PBMCs, obtained around atezolizumab (anti-PD-L1) treatment. These receptors came from a woman in her 70s with urothelial cancer.

The chain couples TRBV6-6 to TRBJ2-5, with D maybe TRBD1 (7 bases). The germline V gene has CDR1 MNHNY and CDR2 SVGAGI (reference sequence). This CDR3 contains 15 residues. Between the trimmed V and J ends, which lost 2 bases and 5 bases, there was a span of 15 bases. Written as DNA, the CDR3 is TGTGCCAGCAGTTACCCCAGGGGGGCGGGGGAGACCCAGTACTTC. Amino acids: CASSYPRGAGETQYF.

The rearrangement joins TRBV28 to TRBJ1-5; 8 nucleotides align to TRBD1. V was pared by 2 bases and J by 7 bases, with 1 base of the junction left unmatched. Germline V gene lookup returns CDR1 MDHEN and CDR2 SYDVKM. The CDR3 runs 13 residues. This CDR3 is CASSLPGGQPQHF. CDR3 in DNA: TGTGCCAGCAGTTTACCAGGGGGCCAGCCCCAGCATTTT.

This sequence joins TRBV5-1 and TRBJ2-1, with 14 bases aligning to TRBD2. The CDR3 has 15 residues. Germline V CDR1 and CDR2: SGHRS, YFSETQ. V was clipped by 4 bases and J by 6 bases; unmatched bases: 3. The CDR3 sequence: CASSLGTSGSNEQFF. In nucleotides, the CDR3 is TGCGCCAGCAGCCTCGGGACTAGCGGGAGCAATGAGCAGTTCTTC.

The chain is built from TRBV28 and TRBJ2-5; 10 nucleotides align to TRBD2. Losses at the gene ends were 4 bases for V and 3 bases for J; bases not matched to a gene: 8. The CDR3 is 16 residues long. The germline gives CDR1 MDHEN, CDR2 SYDVKM. The CDR3 sequence is CASSYYPSGSKETQYF. For the CDR3, the DNA is TGTGCCAGCAGTTACTATCCTAGCGGGAGCAAAGAGACCCAGTACTTC.

The chain combines TRBV19 with TRBJ1-6, with TRBD1 as a possible D gene (5 bases). The CDR3 has 16 residues. CDR1 LNHDA and CDR2 SQIVND come from the germline V gene (reference sequence). The V end lost 3 bases, the J end lost 10 bases, and 19 bases lay between the germline ends. CDR3 residues: CASSIGGQGENSPLHF. The CDR3, as DNA: TGTGCCAGTAGTATTGGAGGGCAGGGTGAGAACTCACCCCTCCACTTT.

The V gene is TRBV19, the J gene TRBJ2-1, with TRBD1 identical over 8 bases. CDR1 and CDR2 from the germline V gene are LNHDA and SQIVND (reference sequence). Germline trimming cut 6 bases from V and 6 bases from J; bases unmatched to any gene: 7. The CDR3 sequence is 14 residues long. CDR3 amino acids: CASRRDRSPNEQFF. The CDR3 region has the DNA TGTGCCAGTAGAAGGGACAGGTCCCCCAATGAGCAGTTCTTC. Full variable domain (missing parts from reference TRBV19 and TRBJ2-1): DGGITQSPKYLFRKEGQNVTLSCEQNLNHDAMYWYRQDPGQGLRLIYYSQIVNDFQKGDIAEGYSVSREKKESFPLTVTSAQKNPTAFYLCASRRDRSPNEQFFGPGTRLTVL.

J is TRBJ2-5 and V is TRBV7-2; D unclear. The V end lost 1 base, the J end lost 4 bases, and 13 bases lay between the germline ends. Per germline, CDR1 SGHTA and CDR2 FQGNSA. This CDR3 contains 15 residues. The CDR3 DNA sequence: TGTGCCAGCAGCTTAGTTGGTAGCAGCTCAGAGACCCAGTACTTC. Translation: CASSLVGSSSETQYF.

The CDR3 protein is CASSRGAGGLTDTQYF. Written as DNA, the CDR3 is TGTGCCAGCAGCAGGGGTGCGGGGGGACTCACAGATACGCAGTATTTT. The genes are TRBV5-4 and TRBJ2-3, with 8 bases aligning to TRBD2. The CDR3 consists of 16 residues. Germline lookup yields CDR1 SGHNT and CDR2 YYREEE (reference sequence). Trimming cost V 4 bases and J 2 bases; bases outside gene matches: 9.

The chain uses TRBV10-2 and TRBJ2-7; the D gene is possibly TRBD1 (6 bases). Per the germline V gene, CDR1 is WSHSY and CDR2 is SAAADI. Trimming removed 6 bases from V and 0 bases from J, with 15 bases in between. The CDR3 has 15 residues. The CDR3 protein is CASSTGQIVSYEQYF. CDR3 nucleotides: TGCGCCAGCAGCACCGGACAGATAGTCTCCTACGAGCAGTACTTC.

The chain uses TRBV7-2 and TRBJ1-3, with 7 nucleotides matching TRBD1. This CDR3 has 16 residues. The germline CDR1 and CDR2 sequences are SGHTA and FQGNSA. The ends lost 0 bases at V and 2 bases at J; junction bases unmatched: 4. CDR3 coding DNA: TGTGCCAGCAGCTTAGCCTCAGGGGGAACTGGAAACACCATATATTTT. This codes for CASSLASGGTGNTIYF. Variable domain in full (rest from reference TRBV7-2 and TRBJ1-3): GAGVSQSPSNKVTEKGKDVELRCDPISGHTALYWYRQSLGQGLEFLIYFQGNSAPDKSGLPSDRFSAERTGGSVSTLTIQRTQQEDSAVYLCASSLASGGTGNTIYFGEGSWLTVV.

CDR3 sequence: CASTPGQLHEQYF. For the CDR3, the DNA is TGTGCCAGCACGCCGGGTCAGTTACACGAGCAGTACTTC. The V call is TRBV6-1, the J call TRBJ2-7; D remains unclear. Germline V gives CDR1 MNHNS, CDR2 SASEGT. V was cut by 7 bases and J by 5 bases, with 15 bases left in between. CDR3 length equals 13 residues.

The sample holds a few counts of this clone. The chain couples TRBV5-1 to TRBJ1-6; 11 nucleotides match TRBD1. V shed 2 bases, J shed 4 bases, and the junction held 14 bases outside the gene matches. Per germline, CDR1 SGHRS and CDR2 YFSETQ. The CDR3 contains 20 residues. The CDR3 bases are TGCGCCAGCAGCTTCGGCAATACCGGGACAGGGGGGCGATATAATTCACCCCTCCACTTT. Protein: CASSFGNTGTGGRYNSPLHF.

The count of this clone is one. This chain joins TRBV7-9 and TRBJ2-7; D unclear. V lost 4 bases, J lost 0 bases, and 10 bases lay in between. CDR1 is SEHNR, CDR2 FQNEAQ, per germline (reference sequence). This CDR3 has 14 amino acids. CDR3 nucleotide sequence: TGTGCCAGCAGCTCAACAGAAGCCTCCTACGAGCAGTACTTC. Translating it yields CASSSTEASYEQYF. Filled out from reference TRBV7-9 and TRBJ2-7, the complete variable domain reads DTGVSQNPRHKITKRGQNVTFRCDPISEHNRLYWYRQTLGQGPEFLTYFQNEAQLEKSRLLSDRFSAERPKGSFSTLEIQRTEQGDSAMYLCASSSTEASYEQYFGPGTRLTVT.

The genes are TRBV5-1 and TRBJ2-7, with a tentative D call TRBD1 (6 bases). V gave up 6 bases and J gave up 4 bases, with 14 bases separating them. Germline V lookup: CDR1 SGHRS, CDR2 YFSETQ. CDR3 length: 13 amino acids. The CDR3 loop is CASKQGPAYEQYF. The DNA of the CDR3 is TGCGCCAGCAAGCAGGGGCCAGCTTACGAGCAGTACTTC.

This sequence joins TRBV7-2 and TRBJ2-2; no firm D call. The length of the CDR3 is 16 residues. Trimming took 1 base from V and 1 from J, leaving 10 bases between them. Germline lookup yields CDR1 SGHTA and CDR2 FQGNSA. Here the CDR3 reads CASSLGQAGNTGELFF. The CDR3 DNA reads TGTGCCAGCAGCTTAGGTCAGGCCGGGAACACCGGGGAGCTGTTTTTT.

This chain joins TRBV7-2 and TRBJ2-5; 7 bases are shared with TRBD2. J was trimmed by 7 bases and V by 1 base; bases with no gene match: 3. The CDR3 has 13 amino acids. Germline values: CDR1 SGHTA, CDR2 FQGNSA. CDR3 coding DNA: TGTGCCAGCAGCTTAGTTCCTAGCGGGACCCAGTACTTC. It yields the protein CASSLVPSGTQYF.

V and J are TRBV27 and TRBJ2-7; D ambiguous. The germline V gene has CDR1 MNHEY and CDR2 SMNVEV (reference sequence). The CDR3 consists of 15 residues. V lost 6 bases, J lost 4 bases, and 19 bases lay in between. CDR3 nucleotide sequence: TGTGCCAGCAGCACTCATAACAGACCCTTATACGAGCAGTACTTC. Amino acids: CASSTHNRPLYEQYF.

This clone showed up just once. The chain combines TRBV5-1 with TRBJ2-2; TRBD2 agrees at 12 bases. Germline V gene data show CDR1 as SGHRS and CDR2 as YFSETQ. The CDR3 has 16 residues. After removal of 4 bases from V and 4 bases from J, the junction contained 5 bases not matched to a gene. The CDR3 nucleotides read TGCGCCAGCAGCAGCCTAGCGGGAGGGGGCACCGGGGAGCTGTTTTTT. This sequence encodes CASSSLAGGGTGELFF.

The chain combines TRBV7-9 with TRBJ2-7; tentative D call: TRBD2 (5 bases). Germline-derived CDR1 and CDR2 are SEHNR and FQNEAQ (reference sequence). The CDR3 totals 14 residues. Trimming removed 5 bases at V and 0 bases at J, with 11 bases between. CDR3 nucleotide sequence: TGTGCCAGCAGCCAGACGGGGAGCTCCTACGAGCAGTACTTC. It translates to CASSQTGSSYEQYF.

This clone was found once. The chain recombines TRBV5-6 with TRBJ2-3; the match to TRBD1 covers 7 bases. The CDR3 is 14 residues long. J was trimmed by 3 bases and V by 6 bases; bases with no gene match: 7. Germline V gene data show CDR1 as SGHDT and CDR2 as YYEEEE. This CDR3 reads CASMLQGLTDTQYF. For the CDR3, the DNA is TGTGCCAGCATGCTACAGGGGCTAACAGATACGCAGTATTTT.

The J gene is TRBJ2-3, the V gene TRBV27, with a possible D match to TRBD2 (5 bases). Trimming left V 6 bases short and J 2 bases short, with 15 bases between. CDR3 length: 15 amino acids. Germline V lookup: CDR1 MNHEY, CDR2 SMNVEV (reference sequence). This CDR3 is CASRDSSGNTDTQYF. The CDR3 DNA is TGTGCCAGCAGGGACTCTTCGGGGAACACAGATACGCAGTATTTT.

The J gene is TRBJ1-3, the V gene TRBV9, with TRBD1 as a possible D gene (6 bases). Trimming removed 0 bases at V and 4 bases at J, with 8 bases between. The germline V gene encodes CDR1 SGDLS and CDR2 YYNGEE. This CDR3 has 14 residues. The CDR3 nucleotides read TGTGCCAGCAGCGTAGGTACAGGGGGAAACACCATATATTTT. Translation: CASSVGTGGNTIYF.

The chain uses TRBV7-2 and TRBJ2-1; TRBD1 matches at 7 bases. Germline loops: CDR1 SGHTA, CDR2 FQGNSA. V gave up 4 bases and J gave up 0 bases; unmatched junction bases: 9. CDR3 size: 17 residues. CDR3 sequence (DNA): TGTGCCAGCAGCTCAATCGGACAGGCTCTCTCCTACAATGAGCAGTTCTTC. Encoded protein: CASSSIGQALSYNEQFF.

The J gene is TRBJ2-7, the V gene TRBV5-1; the match to TRBD1 covers 8 bases. The CDR3 has 14 amino acids. Germline loops: CDR1 SGHRS, CDR2 YFSETQ. The junction had 2 bases not matched to a gene; V was cut back by 0 bases and J by 3 bases. CDR3 DNA sequence: TGCGCCAGCAGCTTGGGGACAGGGAACTACGAGCAGTACTTC. This translates into CASSLGTGNYEQYF.

This clone has only one observation. The DNA for the CDR3 is TGTGCCAGCAGCCGACCGCCCACAGGGGGCGTGAGCACAGATACGCAGTATTTT. Its translation: CASSRPPTGGVSTDTQYF. The chain combines TRBV9 with TRBJ2-3, with TRBD1 identical over 9 bases. Germline V gene data show CDR1 as SGDLS and CDR2 as YYNGEE. Trimming took 4 bases from V and 0 from J; bases not matched to a gene: 12. This CDR3 has 18 residues.

The chain carries TRBV7-2 and TRBJ2-7, with 14 bases identical to TRBD2. Germline values: CDR1 SGHTA, CDR2 FQGNSA. The CDR3 spans 18 residues. With 5 bases clipped from V and 4 bases from J, the junction kept 13 bases outside the gene matches. CDR3 nucleotide sequence: TGTGCCAGCAGCCGGAGCCGACTAGCGGGAGGGCCTAGGTACGAGCAGTACTTC. Translation: CASSRSRLAGGPRYEQYF.

V gene TRBV19 combines with J gene TRBJ1-1, with 8 bases matching TRBD1. Germline V gene data show CDR1 as LNHDA and CDR2 as SQIVND (reference sequence). The CDR3 length is 15 residues. With V trimmed by 5 bases and J by 3 bases, 8 bases remained unmatched. The CDR3 here is CASSSGTGQDTEAFF. Here the CDR3 DNA reads TGTGCCAGTAGTTCCGGGACAGGCCAGGACACTGAAGCTTTCTTT.

CDR3 coding DNA: TGTGCCAGCAGTGGGCAGGGTTATGGCTACACCTTC. Translated, it gives CASSGQGYGYTF. This chain uses TRBV2 with TRBJ1-2, with TRBD1 as a possible D gene (5 bases). V was clipped by 4 bases and J by 5 bases, with 8 bases between them. Germline CDR1 SNHLY, CDR2 FYNNEI. This CDR3 is built from 12 residues.

The gene calls are TRBV5-6 and TRBJ1-4; 9 nucleotides align to TRBD1. Trimming at V came to 4 bases and at J to 4 bases, leaving 5 bases not matched to a gene. The germline V gene has CDR1 SGHDT and CDR2 YYEEEE. The CDR3 contains 15 residues. CDR3: CASSAGTGNNEKLFF. The CDR3 DNA follows: TGTGCCAGCAGCGCCGGGACAGGGAATAATGAAAAACTGTTTTTT.

The chain links TRBV25-1 to TRBJ2-5, with 10 bases aligning to TRBD1. The junction had 7 bases not matched to a gene; V was cut back by 5 bases and J by 4 bases. The germline V gene has CDR1 MGHDK and CDR2 SYGVNS. The CDR3 consists of 15 residues. The CDR3 nucleotides read TGTGCCAGCAGTCCGCAGAGGACAGGGGGAGAGACCCAGTACTTC. Translation: CASSPQRTGGETQYF.